This T cell receptor beta chain was observed in a study of naive and memory T cell subsets. Both TRBC1 and TRBC2 were covered by a beta constant-region primer of two equimolar oligonucleotides. TCRdb passed the UMI-ligation and nested PCR reads through MiXCR, listing each CDR3 protein once. The data show 130,000 to 150,000 distinct CDR3 sequences, with over 15% seen just once and around 0.14% held by the top ten. This clonotype has only a few counts. The CDR3 runs 13 residues. The germline CDR1 and CDR2 sequences are SGDLS and YYNGEE. V was cut by 0 bases and J by 3 bases, with 7 bases left in between. After the first PCR, alpha and beta chain libraries were processed separately. CD4 T cells were positively selected, then CD8 T cells from the CD4-negative fraction.

Sequenced input: naive CD4+ T cells from blood. This TCR derives from a human donor in good health. The rearrangement joins TRBV9 to TRBJ2-7; D ambiguous. The CDR3 loop reads CASSVDGRYEQYF. As DNA, the CDR3 is TGTGCCAGCAGCGTAGATGGGCGCTACGAGCAGTACTTC.